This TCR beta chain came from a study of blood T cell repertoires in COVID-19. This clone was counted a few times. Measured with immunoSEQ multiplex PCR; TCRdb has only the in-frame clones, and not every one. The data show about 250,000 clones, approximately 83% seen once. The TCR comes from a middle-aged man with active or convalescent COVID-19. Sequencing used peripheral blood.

This chain's CDR3 is CASSLTSAGELFF. In DNA, the CDR3 is TGTGCCAGCAGCTTGACTAGCGCCGGGGAGCTGTTTTTT. The chain is built from TRBV7-3 and TRBJ2-2; TRBD2 matches 8 bases. V gave up 3 bases and J gave up 6 bases; unmatched junction bases: 0. Germline V gene sequence: CDR1 SGHTA, CDR2 FQGTGA. The CDR3 has 13 residues.